The T cell receptor (beta chain) described here comes from a study of blood T cell repertoires in COVID-19. Germline lookup yields CDR1 SGHVS and CDR2 FQNEAQ. This CDR3 spans 16 amino acids. Trimming removed 1 base from V and 4 bases from J; junction bases left unmatched: 5. Only in-frame clones appear in the TCRdb table, and some are missing; sequencing was by immunoSEQ multiplex PCR. The top ten hold 5.7% of the sample, which has fewer than 110,000 clones, roughly 92% seen once. The TCR was taken from a man aged 45-65 years with active COVID-19. The sequencing input was peripheral blood. This chain connects TRBV7-8 to TRBJ2-3, with 10 bases lining up with TRBD2. CDR3 coding DNA: TGTGCCAGCAGCTTAGTGAGCGGGAGGGCCGCAGATACGCAGTATTTT. Amino acid sequence: CASSLVSGRAADTQYF.